This TCR beta chain stems from a study of cytomegalovirus exposure and HLA in healthy donors. 60 Vbeta and 13 Jbeta primers were used in PCR. Measured with immunoSEQ multiplex PCR; TCRdb has only the in-frame clones, and not every one. The sample lists over 120,000 clones, less than 85% occurring once. Germline V gives CDR1 LGHNA, CDR2 YNFKEQ. The ends were cut back, 0 bases at V and 8 bases at J, with 13 bases in the middle. There are 15 residues in the CDR3. The sample consisted of PBMCs. This rearrangement joins TRBV4-2 to TRBJ1-4; D gene ambiguous. This sequence originates from a woman in her fifties or sixties in good health and CMV-seropositive. The CDR3 nucleotides read TGTGCCAGCAGCCAAGATCTTACCGGGTTCGAAAAACTGTTTTTT. This sequence encodes CASSQDLTGFEKLFF.